What follows are 27 T cell receptor beta chains derived from one specimen sequenced in a study of blood T cell repertoires in COVID-19. The data were produced by immunoSEQ multiplex PCR, yet TCRdb's version contains in-frame clones alone and is incomplete. The repertoire consists of roughly 230,000 clones, with under 90% occurring once and the leading ten covering roughly 3.5%. Material: PBMCs or T cells enriched from blood (not recorded which). These receptors came from a woman aged 55 to 70 who had recovered from COVID-19.

CDR3 loop: CAWSVRERTEAFF. For the CDR3, the DNA is TGTGCCTGGAGTGTCAGGGAAAGAACTGAAGCTTTCTTT. This chain links TRBV30 with TRBJ1-1, with D possibly being TRBD1 (5 bases). Trimming removed 0 bases at V and 5 bases at J, with 10 bases between. This CDR3 region has 13 residues. CDR1 and CDR2 from the germline V gene are GTSNPN and SVGIG (reference sequence).

The CDR3 sequence: CASSIASGAYQPQHF. The CDR3 DNA sequence: TGTGCCAGTAGTATCGCTTCAGGGGCCTATCAGCCCCAGCATTTT. The chain uses TRBV19 and TRBJ1-5; perhaps TRBD1 as D (6 bases). CDR1 LNHDA and CDR2 SQIVND come from the germline V gene (reference sequence). The CDR3 totals 15 residues. Trimming removed 3 bases at V and 5 bases at J, with 14 bases between.

This clone showed up just once. The J gene is TRBJ1-1, the V gene TRBV4-1, with D uncertain. This CDR3 contains 15 residues. V lost 0 bases to trimming and J lost 4 bases, with 12 bases between them. Germline V gene lookup returns CDR1 MGHRA and CDR2 YSYEKL. CDR3 DNA sequence: TGCGCCAGCAGCCAAGATCTTCGACGGGGCACTGAAGCTTTCTTT. The encoded protein is CASSQDLRRGTEAFF.

This clone was counted between two and nine times. The V gene is TRBV3-1 (or the pseudogene TRBV3-2), the J gene TRBJ1-5; D ambiguous. V was trimmed by 1 base and J by 4 bases, leaving 14 bases between them. The CDR3 spans 16 residues. The germline gives CDR1 LGHDT, CDR2 YNNKEL (reference sequence). For the CDR3, the DNA is TGTGCCAGCAGCCAAGGGCGGAGGCTAGATAATCAGCCCCAGCATTTT. Protein product: CASSQGRRLDNQPQHF.

The rearrangement uses TRBV5-4 and TRBJ2-2, with 12 bases that match TRBD1. CDR1 is SGHNT and CDR2 is YYREEE in the germline V gene (reference sequence). V was pared by 7 bases and J by 5 bases, with 15 bases of the junction left unmatched. This CDR3 is built from 18 residues. The CDR3 coding sequence is TGTGCCAGCCGACAAGGGGGACAGGGGGCGTTTGGGACCGGGGAGCTGTTTTTT. Protein sequence: CASRQGGQGAFGTGELFF.

This sequence joins TRBV2 and TRBJ1-2, with 9 bases that match TRBD1. Germline V CDR1 and CDR2: SNHLY, FYNNEI. There are 12 residues in the CDR3. Losses at the gene ends were 4 bases for V and 8 bases for J; bases not matched to a gene: 2. Here the CDR3 reads CASSGQGGGYTF. Here the CDR3 DNA reads TGTGCCAGCAGTGGACAGGGGGGAGGCTACACCTTC.

This clone was recorded once. V usage is TRBV14 and J usage is TRBJ2-3; no firm D call. The CDR3 extends over 15 amino acids. Germline V gene lookup returns CDR1 SGHDN and CDR2 FVKESK. The ends were cut back, 4 bases at V and 4 bases at J, with 15 bases in the middle. The CDR3 protein is CASSLARPLSDTQYF. The CDR3, as DNA: TGTGCCAGCAGCCTTGCCAGGCCCCTATCAGATACGCAGTATTTT.

The chain couples TRBV6-5 to TRBJ1-1; 11 bases line up with TRBD1. Germline loops: CDR1 MNHEY, CDR2 SVGAGI. The trim removed 7 bases at V and 8 bases at J, leaving 3 bases unmatched. The CDR3 is 12 residues long. CDR3 sequence reads: CASKGQGVEAFF. As DNA, the CDR3 is TGTGCCAGCAAGGGACAGGGGGTCGAAGCTTTCTTT.

The chain combines TRBV11-3 with TRBJ2-2; D is ambiguous. Germline V gene sequence: CDR1 SGHNT, CDR2 YENEEA. Trimming stripped 4 bases from V and 6 bases from J, with 9 bases between. The CDR3 contains 13 residues. The CDR3 region is CASSSRSAGELFF. CDR3 in DNA: TGTGCCAGCAGCTCTAGGAGTGCCGGGGAGCTGTTTTTT.

V is TRBV7-6 and J is TRBJ1-5, with TRBD1 as a possible D gene (6 bases). In germline, CDR1 is SGHVS, CDR2 FNYEAQ. V gave up 5 bases and J gave up 6 bases, with 14 bases separating them. This CDR3 is built from 14 residues. The CDR3 loop is CASSLGEGGQPQHF. The DNA of the CDR3 is TGTGCCAGCAGCCTAGGGGAGGGGGGTCAGCCCCAGCATTTT.

Worth noting for this clone: One junction end does not reproduce the germline sequence, and a read error may be involved. The chain carries TRBV11-3 and TRBJ2-7, with D unresolved. Per the germline V gene, CDR1 is SGHNT and CDR2 is YENEEA. The CDR3 is 14 amino acids. CDR3 in DNA: TGTGCCAGCAGCTCGAGTCAGGTCTCCCACGAGCAGTACTTC. Protein sequence: CASSSSQVSHEQYF.

This rearrangement joins TRBV10-1 to TRBJ2-7, with 10 bases identical to TRBD2. The J call may be wrong; the DNA end is better matched by TRBJ2-1. CDR1 is WNHNN and CDR2 is SYGVQD in the germline V gene (reference sequence). This CDR3 is built from 16 residues. The CDR3 loop is CASSESLAGADNEQFF. The CDR3 bases are TGCGCCAGCAGTGAGTCGCTAGCGGGAGCGGACAATGAGCAGTTCTTC.

The V call is TRBV4-3, the J call TRBJ1-2; 7 bases are a match to TRBD1. V was clipped by 3 bases and J by 8 bases; unmatched bases: 12. The CDR3 has 15 amino acids. Germline V gene sequence: CDR1 LGHNA, CDR2 YSLEER. The CDR3 region has the DNA TGCGCCAGCAGCCAGGAACTCGACAGGGTTCGCGGCTACACCTTC. This codes for CASSQELDRVRGYTF.

This rearrangement joins TRBV19 to TRBJ1-1, with 10 bases fitting TRBD1. This CDR3 comprises 15 residues. From germline, CDR1 is LNHDA and CDR2 SQIVND (reference sequence). Germline trimming cut 5 bases from V and 4 bases from J; bases unmatched to any gene: 7. Written as DNA, the CDR3 is TGTGCCAGTAGTTCCCGACAGGGGGCAGGCACTGAAGCTTTCTTT. Amino acid sequence: CASSSRQGAGTEAFF.

The chain has TRBV9 and TRBJ1-2, with D perhaps matching TRBD1 (6 bases). V lost 2 bases and J 5 bases, leaving 10 bases between the germline ends. Per the germline V gene, CDR1 is SGDLS and CDR2 is YYNGEE. The length of the CDR3 is 13 residues. CDR3 sequence (DNA): TGTGCCAGCAGCGTCCGGGACACTTATGGCTACACCTTC. This gives the protein CASSVRDTYGYTF.

J is TRBJ2-1 and V is TRBV11-2; TRBD1 matches at 7 bases. The CDR3 extends over 14 amino acids. Trimming cost V 3 bases and J 5 bases; bases outside gene matches: 4. Per the germline V gene, CDR1 is SGHAT and CDR2 is FQNNGV. This CDR3 is CASSFDRVNNEQFF. The CDR3 DNA follows: TGTGCCAGCAGCTTTGACAGGGTGAACAATGAGCAGTTCTTC.

A few counts support this clone. The rearrangement joins TRBV5-4 to TRBJ1-1; TRBD1 is a possible D gene (5 bases). V was cut by 4 bases and J by 8 bases, with 12 bases left in between. Germline V gene lookup returns CDR1 SGHNT and CDR2 YYREEE (reference sequence). CDR3 length: 12 amino acids. The DNA for the CDR3 is TGTGCCAGCAGCCAGGGAGGACGCGAAGCTTTCTTT. It is translated as CASSQGGREAFF.

The gene calls are TRBV5-1 and TRBJ1-5, with a possible D match to TRBD1 (6 bases). There are 15 residues in the CDR3. Between the trimmed V and J ends, which lost 6 bases and 4 bases, there was a span of 17 bases. Per germline, CDR1 SGHRS and CDR2 YFSETQ. CDR3 region: CASKPRTALNQPQHF. CDR3 DNA sequence: TGCGCCAGCAAACCCCGGACAGCCCTAAATCAGCCCCAGCATTTT. The entire variable domain, with the rest obtained from reference TRBV5-1 and TRBJ1-5, is as follows: KAGVTQTPRYLIKTRGQQVTLSCSPISGHRSVSWYQQTPGQGLQFLFEYFSETQRNKGNFPGRFSGRQFSNSRSEMNVSTLELGDSALYLCASKPRTALNQPQHFGDGTRLSIL.

CDR3 nucleotides: TGTGCCAGCAGTGAAGTAAGGGGTCCTGGAAACACCATATATTTT. It yields the protein CASSEVRGPGNTIYF. This sequence joins TRBV6-1 and TRBJ1-3, with D possibly TRBD1 on 5 matching bases. Trimming removed 1 base at V and 2 bases at J, with 9 bases between. Germline CDR1 is MNHNS and CDR2 is SASEGT. This CDR3 comprises 15 residues.

This chain links TRBV6-5 with TRBJ2-3; 9 bases align to TRBD1. The J segment lost 4 bases and the V segment lost 6 bases, leaving 8 bases of the junction unmatched. The CDR3 length is 15 residues. The V gene's germline CDR1 is MNHEY and CDR2 SVGAGI. CDR3 loop: CASSGGTGFPDTQYF. CDR3 nucleotides: TGTGCCAGCAGCGGCGGGACAGGGTTTCCAGATACGCAGTATTTT.

This clone was seen only a few times. The chain employs TRBV14 and TRBJ1-3; D call uncertain. The CDR3 has 13 amino acids. Trimming pared 4 bases from V and 4 bases from J, leaving 8 bases between. Germline CDR1 and CDR2: SGHDN and FVKESK. CDR3 bases: TGTGCCAGCAGCCTCCCGTCCGGAAACACCATATATTTT. Translated: CASSLPSGNTIYF.

This chain joins TRBV7-3 and TRBJ2-1; the match to TRBD2 covers 10 bases. Per germline, CDR1 SGHTA and CDR2 FQGTGA. Trimming at V came to 1 base and at J to 4 bases, leaving 7 bases not matched to a gene. The CDR3 loop spans 17 amino acids. CDR3 nucleotide sequence: TGTGCCAGCAGCTTAAGGGCTAGCGGGGGCCTATACAATGAGCAGTTCTTC. Protein product: CASSLRASGGLYNEQFF.

The chain joins TRBV19 to TRBJ1-1, with D possibly matching TRBD1 (5 bases). V was shortened by 5 bases and J by 1 base, with 11 bases between the two germline ends. The germline V gene has CDR1 LNHDA and CDR2 SQIVND (reference sequence). The CDR3 is made up of 14 amino acids. CDR3 protein: CASSLQAKNTEAFF. In DNA, the CDR3 is TGTGCCAGTAGTTTACAGGCGAAGAACACTGAAGCTTTCTTT.

This rearrangement joins TRBV3-1 (or the pseudogene TRBV3-2) to TRBJ1-4; D unresolved. V was clipped by 1 base and J by 0 bases, with 9 bases between them. Per germline, CDR1 LGHDT and CDR2 YNNKEL (reference sequence). CDR3 size: 16 residues. This CDR3 reads CASSQVSGTTNEKLFF. CDR3 bases: TGTGCCAGCAGCCAAGTCTCAGGCACAACTAATGAAAAACTGTTTTTT.

With regard to this clone: The sample contains more than one DNA sequence encoding this CDR3. The chain has TRBV5-5 and TRBJ2-7; 8 bases line up with TRBD1. Germline-derived CDR1 and CDR2 are SGHKS and YYEKEE (reference sequence). CDR3 length: 14 amino acids. V was pared by 3 bases and J by 0 bases, with 2 bases of the junction left unmatched. The CDR3 region has the DNA TGTGCCAGCAGCTGGGGGACAGGCTCCTACGAGCAGTACTTC. This gives the protein CASSWGTGSYEQYF.

J is TRBJ2-3 and V is TRBV18; TRBD2 matches 10 bases. Germline trimming cut 2 bases from V and 0 bases from J; bases unmatched to any gene: 5. Germline V gene sequence: CDR1 KGHSH, CDR2 LQKENI. The CDR3 is made up of 17 amino acids. In DNA, the CDR3 is TGTGCCAGCTCACCAGCCGCTAGCGGGGGAAGCACAGATACGCAGTATTTT. Its translation: CASSPAASGGSTDTQYF.

The chain recombines TRBV9 with TRBJ2-1; 11 bases are a match to TRBD2. The CDR3 length is 15 residues. With V trimmed by 4 bases and J by 8 bases, 8 bases remained unmatched. Germline V gene data show CDR1 as SGDLS and CDR2 as YYNGEE. CDR3 nucleotide sequence: TGTGCCAGCAGCCAGAGACTAGCGGGGTCCGATGAGCAGTTCTTC. This encodes CASSQRLAGSDEQFF.